The clone carrying this T cell receptor beta chain appeared many times. V lost 0 bases, J lost 6 bases, and 15 bases stayed unmatched. CDR3 length: 18 amino acids. Germline CDR1 reads PRHDT; CDR2 reads FYEKMQ (reference sequence). These data come from a study of blood T cell repertoires in COVID-19. The assay was immunoSEQ multiplex PCR, and TCRdb's table has in-frame clones only and misses some. This table has 120,000 or so clones, about 79% appearing once. The sequence was obtained from a woman aged 45-59 years with acute or convalescent COVID-19. The chain links TRBV13 to TRBJ1-2, with 8 bases that match TRBD1. Specimen: peripheral blood. DNA of the CDR3: TGTGCCAGCAGCTTAGGCCGAGGACAGGGAGGCTTTCCGGATGGCTACACCTTC. Translated, it gives CASSLGRGQGGFPDGYTF.